This paragraph covers one T cell receptor (beta chain) sequence. The antigen is undetermined. These data are taken from a study of T cells in Graves' hyperthyroidism and ophthalmopathy. Broader study findings: Within blood appeared most thyroid clonotypes that had expanded above 0.001.

The CDR3 is 16 amino acids. Trimming cost V 4 bases and J 4 bases; bases outside gene matches: 7. Germline CDR1 is MGHRA and CDR2 is YSYEKL. Amplification yielded TCR beta CDR3 regions, with RNA transcripts as the source. Initially, a first-round RT-PCR of the TCR CDR3 employed the HTBI primer set. TCRdb re-called the multiplex PCR reads with MiXCR, one entry per CDR3 protein. There are around 420,000 distinct CDR3 sequences in the sample; roughly 13% occur only once, and about 5% lies in the top ten. This TCR came from a young woman with Graves' hyperthyroidism. Input material: blood. The V call is TRBV4-1, the J call TRBJ2-7; 13 bases are a match to TRBD2. CDR3 in amino acids: CASSPERTSGRYEQYF. DNA for the CDR3: TGCGCCAGCAGCCCAGAGCGGACTAGCGGGAGATACGAGCAGTACTTC.